This T cell receptor beta chain comes out of a study of cytomegalovirus exposure and HLA in healthy donors. Overall study findings and caveats: Most TCR beta V segments were productive about 90% or about 30% of the time in an earlier analysis. From TCR beta sequences, most subjects' HLA-A and HLA-B alleles were reportedly predicted accurately.

Amplification used 60 Vbeta primers and 13 Jbeta primers. Produced via immunoSEQ multiplex PCR; TCRdb's table is partial and in-frame only. The sample consists of 62,000 or so clones, 80% to 90% of them appearing once. Samples came from healthy bone marrow donors. Concerning this clone: What it binds is not known.

The clonotype originates from a man aged 18 to 29 in good health and CMV-seronegative. Sequenced sample: PBMCs.

The CDR3 sequence: CASSFGTGTYEQYF. The CDR3 DNA sequence: TGTGCCAGCAGCTTCGGGACAGGAACCTACGAGCAGTACTTC. The genes are TRBV5-6 and TRBJ2-7; TRBD1 aligns across 8 bases. J was trimmed by 2 bases and V by 2 bases; bases with no gene match: 3. Germline CDR1 is SGHDT and CDR2 is YYEEEE. CDR3 length: 14 residues.